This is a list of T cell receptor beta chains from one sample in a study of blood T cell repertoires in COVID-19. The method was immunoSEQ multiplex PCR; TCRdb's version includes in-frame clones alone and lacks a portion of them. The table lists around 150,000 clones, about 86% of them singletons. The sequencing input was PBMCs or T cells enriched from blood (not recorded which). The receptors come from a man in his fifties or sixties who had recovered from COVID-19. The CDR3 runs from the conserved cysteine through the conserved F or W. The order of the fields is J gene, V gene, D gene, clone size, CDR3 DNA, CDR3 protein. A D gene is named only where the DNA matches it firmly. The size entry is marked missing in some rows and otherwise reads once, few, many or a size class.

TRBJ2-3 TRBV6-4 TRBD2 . TGTGCCAGCAGTGACTTAAAGCGGGGGGGCCATTTCAATGCGACAGATACGCAGTATTTT CASSDLKRGGHFNATDTQYF
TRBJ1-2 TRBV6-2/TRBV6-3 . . TGTGCCAGCAGCGCGGGCCCATTCAATGGCTACACCTTC CASSAGPFNGYTF
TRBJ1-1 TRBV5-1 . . TGCGCCAGCAATTTCGGCACGGGGTTGAACACTGAAGCTTTCTTT CASNFGTGLNTEAFF
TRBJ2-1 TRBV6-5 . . TGTGCCAGCAGTTATGGGGGGTTGTCCTACAATGAGCAGTTCTTC CASSYGGLSYNEQFF
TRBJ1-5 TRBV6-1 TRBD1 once TGTGCCAGCAGTGCCCGGACAGGGAATAGCAATCAGCCCCAGCATTTT CASSARTGNSNQPQHF
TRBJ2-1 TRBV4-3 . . TGCGCCAGCAGCCAAGTGACGGGGGACAATGAGCAGTTCTTC CASSQVTGDNEQFF
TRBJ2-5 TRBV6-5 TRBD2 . TGTGCCAGCCGACTTAGCGGGGGGGCAAGGGAGACCCAGTACTTC CASRLSGGARETQYF
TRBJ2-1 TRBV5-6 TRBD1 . TGTGCCAGCGACTTAGGGACAGGGGGCCCCGATGAGCAGTTCTTC CASDLGTGGPDEQFF
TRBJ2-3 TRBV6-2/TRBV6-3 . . TGTGCCAGCAGACCTTCTGGACGTTACGGGGCAGATACGCAGTATTTT CASRPSGRYGADTQYF
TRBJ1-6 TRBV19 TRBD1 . TGTGCCAGTAGTCCAGGGGGCCCGGGTTCACCCCTCCACTTT CASSPGGPGSPLHF
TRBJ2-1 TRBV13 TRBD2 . TGTGCCAGCAGCTTAAGGGGGGGCCCGGGGACTAGCAGGTCCTACAATGAGCAGTTCTTC CASSLRGGPGTSRSYNEQFF
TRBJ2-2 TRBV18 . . TGTGCCAGCTCACCACCCGGAGACACCGGGGAGCTGTTTTTT CASSPPGDTGELFF
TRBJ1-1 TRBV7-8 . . TGTGCCAGCAGCTTCGCCAGGGTTGGTAACACTGAAGCTTTCTTT CASSFARVGNTEAFF
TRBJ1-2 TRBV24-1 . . TGTGCCACCAATCCCCCAGCTGGTCCCGACAGTCCCTATGGCTACACCTTC CATNPPAGPDSPYGYTF
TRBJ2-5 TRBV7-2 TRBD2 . TGTGCCAGCAGCTCGATCATGACGGGGGGAGAGACCCAGTACTTC CASSSIMTGGETQYF
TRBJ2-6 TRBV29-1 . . TGCAGCGTTGCTCCTGGGGCCAACGTCCTGACTTTC CSVAPGANVLTF
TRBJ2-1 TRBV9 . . TGTGCCAGCAACAGGGGAGGCAATGAGCAGTTCTTC CASNRGGNEQFF
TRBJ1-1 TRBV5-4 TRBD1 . TGTGCCAGCAGCTTGGAACAGGGGGCTGGTGAAGCTTTCTTT CASSLEQGAGEAFF
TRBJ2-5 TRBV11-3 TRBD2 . TGTGCCAGCAGCTTAGATGAGGGACTACGACGGGAGACCCAGTACTTC CASSLDEGLRRETQYF
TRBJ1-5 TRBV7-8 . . TGTGCCAGCAGCTCGGACAGAGGGGTGAGGAATCAGCCCCAGCATTTT CASSSDRGVRNQPQHF
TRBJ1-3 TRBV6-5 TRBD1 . TGTGCCAGCAGTCCCTGGACAGGGATGGGAAACACCATATATTTT CASSPWTGMGNTIYF
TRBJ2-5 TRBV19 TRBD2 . TGTGCCAGTAGTAATACGGGACTAGCGGGCGCCGGGACCCAGTACTTC CASSNTGLAGAGTQYF
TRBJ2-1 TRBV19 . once TGTGCCAGTCAACAGGGACTAAGCTCCTACAATGAGCAGTTCTTC CASQQGLSSYNEQFF
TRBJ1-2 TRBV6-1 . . TGTGCCAGCAGTGAACGGGCAGGGGAGGGTGGCTACACCTTC CASSERAGEGGYTF
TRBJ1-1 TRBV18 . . TGTGCCAGCTCCCTGACAGTGAACACTGAAGCTTTCTTT CASSLTVNTEAFF
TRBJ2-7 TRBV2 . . TGTGCCAGCGCGGGTAAACAGGGCTCCGAGCAGTACTTC CASAGKQGSEQYF
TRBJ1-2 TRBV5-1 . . TGCGCCAGCAGCTTGGTAGGAGCGTCTAACTATGGCTACACCTTC CASSLVGASNYGYTF
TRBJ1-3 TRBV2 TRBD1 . TGTGCCAGCAGTAAAAGGACAGGGGCACACACCATATATTTT CASSKRTGAHTIYF
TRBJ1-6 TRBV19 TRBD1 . TGTGCCAGTAGCCGGGGAACAGGGGGCCGGTCACCCCTCCACTTT CASSRGTGGRSPLHF
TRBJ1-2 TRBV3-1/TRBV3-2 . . TGTGCCAGCAGCCAAGCTTATGGCTACACCTTC CASSQAYGYTF
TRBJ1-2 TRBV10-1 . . TGCGCCAGCAGGCCTACGGAGAACTATGGCTACACCTTC CASRPTENYGYTF
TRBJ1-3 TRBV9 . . TGTGCCAGCAGCGTAGGCCTAAGCTCTGGAAACACCATATATTTT CASSVGLSSGNTIYF
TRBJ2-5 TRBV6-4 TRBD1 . TGTGCCAGCAGCTTGGACAGGGGAGAGACCCAGTACTTC CASSLDRGETQYF
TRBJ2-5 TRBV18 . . TGTGCCAGCTCACCAGGCAGGGCCTATGTAGAGACCCAGTACTTC CASSPGRAYVETQYF
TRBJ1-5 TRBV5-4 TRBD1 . TGTGCCAGCAGCTTACAGGGGGCACGGCAGCCCCAGCATTTT CASSLQGARQPQHF
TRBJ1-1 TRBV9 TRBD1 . TGTGCCAGCAGCGCCCGGGACAGGGAAGGGGCTTTCTTT CASSARDREGAFF
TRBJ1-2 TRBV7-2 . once TGTGCCAGCAGCCCGGCAGGGTATAACTATGGCTACACCTTC CASSPAGYNYGYTF
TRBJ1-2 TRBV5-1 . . TGCGCCAGCAGCTTGGAACGGGGGGCGCGGGGCTACACCTTC CASSLERGARGYTF
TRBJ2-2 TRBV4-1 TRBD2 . TGCGCCAGCAGCCAAGAACTAGCGGGGAGCACCGGGGAGCTGTTTTTT CASSQELAGSTGELFF
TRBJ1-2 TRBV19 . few TGTGCCAGTAGTCCGGACAGAGGGATCTATGGCTACACCTTC CASSPDRGIYGYTF